The clone carrying this T cell receptor (beta chain) was seen only a few times. Antigen unknown. The method was immunoSEQ multiplex PCR; TCRdb's version includes in-frame clones alone and lacks a portion of them. The data contain about 94,000 clones, roughly 91% of them seen just once; the ten biggest clones take up less than 2%. The CDR3 is 16 residues long. The germline V gene has CDR1 MGHRA and CDR2 YSYEKL. V was trimmed by 1 base and J by 6 bases, leaving 16 bases between them. Time point reported: cycle 4 day 1 (C4D1), after more than five weeks of nivolumab. Relapse after autologous stem cell transplantation occurred in every patient, and brentuximab vedotin exposure varied. Best outcomes ranged across complete response, partial response and progressive disease. This sample was included in a study of PD-1 blockade in classical Hodgkin lymphoma. About the study: Patients were infused with nivolumab 3 mg/kg every 2 weeks. Findings and caveats of the study: CD4+ TCR diversity, unlike CD8+, rose significantly by C4D1. Complete responders showed a baseline diversity that resembled the diversity of newly diagnosed patients.

The sequenced sample was peripheral blood mononuclear cells (PBMCs), obtained before the fourth cycle of nivolumab. The receptor was derived from a human donor with classical Hodgkin lymphoma. V is TRBV4-1 and J is TRBJ1-5; unclear D gene. CDR3 coding DNA: TGCGCCAGCAGCCAAGTGGTTGGGAGAGCGAGTCAGCCCCAGCATTTT. It codes for CASSQVVGRASQPQHF.